The 20 T cell receptor beta chains below come from one sample, sequenced in a study of blood T cell repertoires in COVID-19 (TCRdb year 2020). Library method: the immunoSEQ multiplex PCR assay. TCRdb stores this immuneACCESS table with in-frame sequences only. Part of the clones is absent; in the studies checked, under half of the shortfall reflects unresolved V genes, and no reason is known for the rest. A total of about 78,000 clones appear in this sample, 87% of them only once. The ten largest clonotypes hold roughly 5% of the sample. Material for sequencing was peripheral blood. The receptors come from a woman aged 80 or over with active or convalescent COVID-19.

This chain uses TRBV4-3 with TRBJ2-7; 7 bases fit TRBD1. Germline assignment: CDR1 LGHNA and CDR2 YSLEER. V was pared by 4 bases and J by 0 bases, with 6 bases of the junction left unmatched. This CDR3 contains 15 residues. In nucleotides, the CDR3 is TGCGCCAGCAGCCTAGAGACAGGGAGCTCCTACGAGCAGTACTTC. Translated, it gives CASSLETGSSYEQYF.

V usage is TRBV2 and J usage is TRBJ1-1; tentative D call: TRBD1 (6 bases). CDR1 and CDR2 from the germline V gene are SNHLY and FYNNEI. The V end was cut by 2 bases, the J end by 5 bases, with 12 bases between. The CDR3 covers 14 residues. The CDR3: CASSEYRVGTEAFF. The CDR3 DNA sequence: TGTGCCAGCAGTGAATACAGGGTCGGGACTGAAGCTTTCTTT.

The count of this clone is one. This rearrangement joins TRBV20-1 to TRBJ2-1; D is unresolved. CDR3 length: 11 residues. V was shortened by 5 bases and J by 9 bases, with 11 bases between the two germline ends. Per the germline V gene, CDR1 is DFQATT and CDR2 is SNEGSKA (reference sequence). CDR3 DNA sequence: TGCAGTGCTCCGCAATTCGGTGAGCAGTTCTTC. Protein product: CSAPQFGEQFF.

V and J are TRBV5-1 and TRBJ2-3; 15 nucleotides align to TRBD2. Losses at the gene ends were 4 bases for V and 4 bases for J; bases not matched to a gene: 7. The V gene's germline CDR1 is SGHRS and CDR2 YFSETQ. The length of the CDR3 is 17 residues. CDR3 in DNA: TGCGCCAGCAGCCCTGGGACTAGCGGGAGGTCCTCAGATACGCAGTATTTT. It is translated as CASSPGTSGRSSDTQYF.

The chain links TRBV7-2 to TRBJ2-2; D remains ambiguous. The V gene lost 6 bases and the J gene lost 1 base, with 9 bases spanning the gap. The germline gives CDR1 SGHTA, CDR2 FQGNSA. CDR3 length equals 14 residues. As DNA, the CDR3 is TGTGCCAGCAGTACACAGTGGAACACCGGGGAGCTGTTTTTT. Amino acids: CASSTQWNTGELFF.

The V gene is TRBV15, the J gene TRBJ2-7, with 7 bases fitting TRBD2. The CDR3 covers 19 residues. Germline trimming cut 0 bases from V and 7 bases from J; bases unmatched to any gene: 21. Germline loops: CDR1 LNHNV, CDR2 YYDKDF (reference sequence). The CDR3 nucleotides read TGTGCCACCAGCAGAGACCGAGGGGCTGGGCTAGCGGTGCTTGGAGAGCAGTACTTC. Amino acids: CATSRDRGAGLAVLGEQYF.

The V call is TRBV5-5, the J call TRBJ2-3; D unresolved. The CDR3 extends over 15 amino acids. The V gene lost 0 bases and the J gene lost 0 bases, with 8 bases spanning the gap. Germline assignment: CDR1 SGHKS and CDR2 YYEKEE (reference sequence). The DNA for the CDR3 is TGTGCCAGCAGCTTGGCCAGGATTAGCACAGATACGCAGTATTTT. This gives the protein CASSLARISTDTQYF.

The chain uses TRBV2 and TRBJ2-5; TRBD1 is a possible D gene (7 bases). CDR1 and CDR2 from the germline V gene are SNHLY and FYNNEI. V lost 7 bases and J lost 9, with 15 bases in between. The CDR3 length is 12 residues. CDR3 sequence (DNA): TGTGCCAGCACCGCACCCAGGGGGGCCCAGTACTTC. It yields the protein CASTAPRGAQYF. Together with reference TRBV2 and TRBJ2-5, the CDR3 gives the full variable domain: EPEVTQTPSHQVTQMGQEVILRCVPISNHLYFYWYRQILGQKVEFLVSFYNNEISEKSEIFDDQFSVERPDGSNFTLKIRSTKLEDSAMYFCASTAPRGAQYFGPGTRLLVL.

The chain has TRBV9 and TRBJ2-7; 11 bases match TRBD2. This CDR3 is built from 15 residues. The junction had 4 bases not matched to a gene; V was cut back by 2 bases and J by 3 bases. Germline CDR1 is SGDLS and CDR2 is YYNGEE. The CDR3 sequence: CASSVTGTSGYEQYF. DNA for the CDR3: TGTGCCAGCAGCGTCACCGGGACTAGCGGCTACGAGCAGTACTTC.

This sequence joins TRBV5-6 and TRBJ2-5, with 8 nucleotides matching TRBD2. Germline CDR1 SGHDT, CDR2 YYEEEE. CDR3 size: 13 residues. After removal of 4 bases from V and 5 bases from J, the junction contained 4 bases not matched to a gene. CDR3 nucleotide sequence: TGTGCCAGCAGCCCGGGGGGGCGGGAGACCCAGTACTTC. As protein: CASSPGGRETQYF.

This chain uses TRBV10-2 with TRBJ2-3, with 14 bases lining up with TRBD2. V shed 2 bases, J shed 5 bases, and the junction held 3 bases outside the gene matches. Germline CDR1 WSHSY, CDR2 SAAADI. The CDR3 contains 16 residues. The CDR3 sequence: CASSETGLAGGDTQYF. CDR3 nucleotide sequence: TGCGCCAGCAGTGAGACCGGACTAGCGGGGGGAGATACGCAGTATTTT.

V gene TRBV5-1 combines with J gene TRBJ1-5; possible D gene TRBD1, 6 bases. The CDR3 covers 13 residues. From germline, CDR1 is SGHRS and CDR2 YFSETQ. Between the trimmed V and J ends, which lost 3 bases and 5 bases, there was a span of 9 bases. The CDR3 here is CASSSQGDQPQHF. The DNA of the CDR3 is TGCGCCAGCAGCTCACAGGGAGATCAGCCCCAGCATTTT.

This clone was recorded a few times. CDR3 in amino acids: CASSDRDSQETQYF. The DNA for the CDR3 is TGTGCCAGCAGTGACCGGGACTCCCAAGAGACCCAGTACTTC. The chain recombines TRBV6-2 or TRBV6-3 with TRBJ2-5; D perhaps matches TRBD2 (6 bases). Per the germline V gene, CDR1 is MNHEY and CDR2 is SVGEGT. The CDR3 loop spans 14 amino acids. V was clipped by 5 bases and J by 1 base, with 11 bases between them.

The rearrangement links TRBV6-5 to TRBJ1-5; D remains unclear. The germline gives CDR1 MNHEY, CDR2 SVGAGI. Trimming took off 0 bases at V and 5 bases at J, with 11 bases between the two ends. The CDR3 covers 15 residues. CDR3 in DNA: TGTGCCAGCAGTTACTCGGCGGGCGAGGATCAGCCCCAGCATTTT. It specifies CASSYSAGEDQPQHF.

The rearrangement joins TRBV19 to TRBJ1-5; possible D gene TRBD1, 6 bases. With 4 bases removed from V and 1 base from J, the gap between germline ends came to 14 bases. This CDR3 spans 16 amino acids. CDR1 and CDR2 from the germline V gene are LNHDA and SQIVND (reference sequence). The DNA of the CDR3 is TGTGCCAGTAGTAAACAGGGAAAAGCGAGCAATCAGCCCCAGCATTTT. It encodes CASSKQGKASNQPQHF.

The J gene is TRBJ2-2, the V gene TRBV2; weak D call: TRBD2 (6 bases). Germline V lookup: CDR1 SNHLY, CDR2 FYNNEI. Trimming cost V 7 bases and J 6 bases, with 15 bases left between them. This CDR3 contains 14 residues. CDR3 sequence: CASMFASAPGELFF. The CDR3 coding sequence is TGTGCCAGCATGTTTGCTAGCGCTCCCGGGGAGCTGTTTTTT.

The chain has TRBV6-5 and TRBJ1-5; D not certain. With 5 bases removed from V and 6 bases from J, the gap between germline ends came to 11 bases. The CDR3 is 13 amino acids. CDR1 MNHEY and CDR2 SVGAGI come from the germline V gene. CDR3 sequence reads: CASSTREGQPQHF. In nucleotides, the CDR3 is TGTGCCAGCAGTACCCGGGAGGGTCAGCCCCAGCATTTT.

The V gene is TRBV28, the J gene TRBJ1-1; D is ambiguous. The CDR3 length is 12 residues. Trimming took off 2 bases at V and 8 bases at J, with 9 bases between the two ends. Per germline, CDR1 MDHEN and CDR2 SYDVKM. CDR3 sequence (DNA): TGTGCCAGCAGTTTACCCATCGCGGAAGCTTTCTTT. It yields the protein CASSLPIAEAFF.

The rearrangement joins TRBV4-3 to TRBJ2-2; 10 bases agree with TRBD2. CDR1 LGHNA and CDR2 YSLEER come from the germline V gene. The CDR3 totals 15 residues. The J segment lost 5 bases and the V segment lost 4 bases, leaving 4 bases of the junction unmatched. The CDR3 loop reads CASSLEAGGTGELFF. In nucleotides, the CDR3 is TGCGCCAGCAGCCTGGAAGCGGGAGGGACCGGGGAGCTGTTTTTT.

The chain recombines TRBV28 with TRBJ2-5; a weak D match, TRBD1 (6 bases). Germline CDR1 and CDR2: MDHEN and SYDVKM. CDR3 size: 16 residues. V was clipped by 5 bases and J by 5 bases, with 21 bases between them. The CDR3, as DNA: TGTGCCAGCAGTGACTCAGGGGTTTATTTTTCCGAGACCCAGTACTTC. It translates to CASSDSGVYFSETQYF. Full variable domain (remainder filled in from reference TRBV28 and TRBJ2-5): DVKVTQSSRYLVKRTGEKVFLECVQDMDHENMFWYRQDPGLGLRLIYFSYDVKMKEKGDIPEGYSVSREKKERFSLILESASTNQTSMYLCASSDSGVYFSETQYFGPGTRLLVL.